This T cell receptor beta chain was profiled in a study of T-cell reconstitution after alpha-beta-depleted transplantation in children. The study, taken as a whole, reports: Recipient T cells and thymic progenitors that survived gave rise to the high TCRbeta diversity observed at day 60 in some patients. Reportedly, only several hundred clones from non-depleted graft cells drove alpha-beta T-cell counts at about two months. T-cell counts and diversity at one year following transplant were attributed mainly to newly produced T cells.

Researchers prepared the TCRbeta library using unique molecular identifiers, the study reports. Using its own MiXCR run on the PCR reads, TCRdb lists one record per CDR3 protein. This table holds 700,000 to 950,000 distinct CDR3 sequences, about 16% found once. About this clonotype itself: As yet, its antigen is unknown.

Looked up from germline, CDR1 is MGHRA and CDR2 is YSYEKL. The CDR3 length is 18 residues. Trimming cost V 0 bases and J 2 bases; bases outside gene matches: 11. V and J are TRBV4-1 and TRBJ2-7; 9 bases are a match to TRBD2. The sample in question was PBMCs, mostly from graft donor cells, obtained 360 days after TCRalphabeta/CD19-depleted stem cell transplant. This TCR came from a male patient aged 10 to 17 who had a stem cell transplant for acute lymphoblastic leukemia, so the T cells may come from the graft donor. CDR3 region: CASSQERASGVSAYEQYF. CDR3 coding DNA: TGCGCCAGCAGCCAAGAGAGGGCTAGCGGGGTGAGCGCCTACGAGCAGTACTTC.